Following are 21 T cell receptor beta chains from one sample sequenced in a study of cytomegalovirus exposure and HLA in healthy donors. Both 60 Vbeta primers and 13 Jbeta primers went into the PCR. The protocol was immunoSEQ multiplex PCR, while the TCRdb copy is restricted to in-frame clones and leaves out a portion. The data show under 200,000 clones, roughly four fifths seen once. Sequenced: PBMCs. The origin of the receptors is a woman aged 45 to 65 in good health and CMV-seropositive.

The chain uses TRBV6-5 and TRBJ1-1; D gene uncertain. V lost 7 bases to trimming and J lost 0 bases, with 15 bases between them. CDR3 length equals 15 residues. CDR1 MNHEY and CDR2 SVGAGI come from the germline V gene. The CDR3 sequence is CASKFNTLMNTEAFF. CDR3 in DNA: TGTGCCAGCAAATTTAACACCCTCATGAACACTGAAGCTTTCTTT.

This chain connects TRBV4-1 to TRBJ2-1, with 11 bases matching TRBD2. This CDR3 comprises 16 residues. The germline V gene encodes CDR1 MGHRA and CDR2 YSYEKL. Trimming cost V 0 bases and J 9 bases; bases outside gene matches: 7. The CDR3 is CASSQEPSGGQVEQFF. The CDR3 nucleotides are TGCGCCAGCAGCCAAGAGCCTAGCGGGGGGCAAGTTGAGCAGTTCTTC.

The chain combines TRBV30 with TRBJ2-2, with 8 bases identical to TRBD1. Germline trimming cut 8 bases from V and 2 bases from J; bases unmatched to any gene: 4. The CDR3 extends over 13 amino acids. Per the germline V gene, CDR1 is GTSNPN and CDR2 is SVGIG (reference sequence). The CDR3 DNA reads as TGTGCCGGGGACAGGCTTAACACCGGGGAGCTGTTTTTT. Translating gives CAGDRLNTGELFF.

The V gene is TRBV6-1, the J gene TRBJ2-5; D call uncertain. Per the germline V gene, CDR1 is MNHNS and CDR2 is SASEGT. The ends were cut back, 7 bases at V and 5 bases at J, with 14 bases in the middle. The CDR3 sequence is 13 residues long. This CDR3 is CASIMSPFETQYF. The CDR3 coding sequence is TGTGCCAGCATCATGAGCCCTTTCGAGACCCAGTACTTC.

The chain combines TRBV30 with TRBJ2-5; TRBD1 matches 7 bases. V gave up 2 bases and J gave up 6 bases; unmatched junction bases: 3. Germline CDR1 reads GTSNPN; CDR2 reads SVGIG (reference sequence). The CDR3 has 12 residues. The CDR3 here is CAWSRQGQTQYF. In DNA form, the CDR3 reads TGTGCCTGGAGTCGACAGGGTCAGACCCAGTACTTC.

The chain employs TRBV9 and TRBJ2-1, with 8 bases matching TRBD2. Trimming at V came to 4 bases and at J to 4 bases, leaving 7 bases not matched to a gene. The V gene's germline CDR1 is SGDLS and CDR2 YYNGEE. The CDR3 has 15 residues. Here the CDR3 reads CASSLSGGLYNEQFF. CDR3 coding DNA: TGTGCCAGCAGCCTGAGCGGGGGCCTTTACAATGAGCAGTTCTTC.

The chain recombines TRBV10-3 with TRBJ2-1; 7 nucleotides line up with TRBD1. The CDR3 loop spans 15 amino acids. The junction had 6 bases not matched to a gene; V was cut back by 0 bases and J by 7 bases. CDR1 and CDR2 from the germline V gene are ENHRY and SYGVKD. The CDR3 loop reads CAISESGQGENEQFF. The CDR3 bases are TGTGCCATCAGTGAGTCCGGGCAGGGGGAAAATGAGCAGTTCTTC.

The chain joins TRBV2 to TRBJ2-1; D might be TRBD1 (5 bases). V was cut by 5 bases and J by 5 bases, with 10 bases left in between. The CDR3 contains 13 residues. Germline loops: CDR1 SNHLY, CDR2 FYNNEI. CDR3 bases: TGTGCCAGCAGTAGACAGACCCACAATGAGCAGTTCTTC. Residues: CASSRQTHNEQFF.

Turning to this clone: The CDR3 ends on some other residue instead of the conserved phenylalanine or tryptophan, so this is likely a read error. J is TRBJ1-2 and V is TRBV2, with TRBD1 identical over 8 bases. The CDR3 is 12 amino acids. Germline V gene sequence: CDR1 SNHLY, CDR2 FYNNEI. Trimming took 7 bases from V and 8 from J; bases not matched to a gene: 6. This chain's CDR3 is CASIGRGRGYTS. The CDR3 bases are TGTGCCAGCATCGGCAGGGGGCGAGGCTACACCTCC.

The chain couples TRBV10-1 to TRBJ1-2; 7 nucleotides align to TRBD1. Germline V gives CDR1 WNHNN, CDR2 SYGVQD (reference sequence). Losses at the gene ends were 4 bases for V and 5 bases for J; bases not matched to a gene: 4. The CDR3 runs 13 residues. CDR3 DNA: TGCGCCAGCAGTGTGGACAGGTCATATGGCTACACCTTC. Translation gives CASSVDRSYGYTF.

This clone came up a few times. V and J are TRBV5-1 and TRBJ2-1; 10 bases fit TRBD2. Trimming removed 4 bases from V and 4 bases from J; junction bases left unmatched: 2. CDR3 size: 14 residues. Looked up from germline, CDR1 is SGHRS and CDR2 is YFSETQ. CDR3 bases: TGCGCCAGCAGCCTAGCGGGGGAGTACAATGAGCAGTTCTTC. This sequence encodes CASSLAGEYNEQFF. Using reference TRBV5-1 and TRBJ2-1 for the parts outside the CDR3, the full variable domain is KAGVTQTPRYLIKTRGQQVTLSCSPISGHRSVSWYQQTPGQGLQFLFEYFSETQRNKGNFPGRFSGRQFSNSRSEMNVSTLELGDSALYLCASSLAGEYNEQFFGPGTRLTVL.

V is TRBV18 and J is TRBJ1-2; tentatively, D is TRBD1 (6 bases). This CDR3 has 14 residues. Germline CDR1 is KGHSH and CDR2 is LQKENI. The V end lost 3 bases, the J end lost 1 base, and 9 bases lay between the germline ends. CDR3 region: CASSPEGGNYGYTF. CDR3 nucleotide sequence: TGTGCCAGCTCACCGGAAGGGGGTAACTATGGCTACACCTTC.

This clone was observed a handful of times. The chain links TRBV7-9 to TRBJ2-3; D possibly corresponds to TRBD2 (6 bases). V lost 3 bases to trimming and J lost 5 bases, with 12 bases between them. Germline loops: CDR1 SEHNR, CDR2 FQNEAQ (reference sequence). This CDR3 comprises 14 residues. Here the CDR3 DNA reads TGTGCCAGCAGCTTGCGGGGCGGGCAAGATACGCAGTATTTT. This codes for CASSLRGGQDTQYF.

This chain uses TRBV13 with TRBJ2-1, with D hard to call. Trimming took off 5 bases at V and 7 bases at J, with 18 bases between the two ends. Germline loops: CDR1 PRHDT, CDR2 FYEKMQ (reference sequence). The length of the CDR3 is 15 residues. The CDR3 DNA follows: TGTGCCAGCAGCCCCCAATCTGGGCAGTGGAATGAGCAGTTCTTC. Protein sequence: CASSPQSGQWNEQFF. Filled out from reference TRBV13 and TRBJ2-1, the complete variable domain reads AAGVIQSPRHLIKEKRETATLKCYPIPRHDTVYWYQQGPGQDPQFLISFYEKMQSDKGSIPDRFSAQQFSDYHSELNMSSLELGDSALYFCASSPQSGQWNEQFFGPGTRLTVL.

This clone appeared many times. DNA for the CDR3: TGCGCCAGCATGCCGGGACAGGGAAACTATGGCTACACCTTC. Its protein is CASMPGQGNYGYTF. The chain links TRBV10-2 to TRBJ1-2, with 9 bases fitting TRBD1. J gave up 2 bases and V 7 bases, and 5 bases lay outside the gene matches. The CDR3 length is 14 residues. CDR1 is WSHSY and CDR2 is SAAADI in the germline V gene.

V is TRBV19 and J is TRBJ1-2, with a weak D call TRBD1 (5 bases). Germline CDR1 and CDR2: LNHDA and SQIVND (reference sequence). CDR3 length equals 11 residues. V lost 6 bases and J lost 7, with 9 bases in between. The DNA of the CDR3 is TGTGCCAGTAGGAGCGGGGGTGGCTACACCTTC. It yields the protein CASRSGGGYTF. The full variable domain, with the rest looked up from reference TRBV19 and TRBJ1-2, is DGGITQSPKYLFRKEGQNVTLSCEQNLNHDAMYWYRQDPGQGLRLIYYSQIVNDFQKGDIAEGYSVSREKKESFPLTVTSAQKNPTAFYLCASRSGGGYTFGSGTRLTVV.

This clone was seen a single time. The chain is built from TRBV19 and TRBJ2-4; possibly TRBD1 for D (5 bases). Trimming stripped 3 bases from V and 0 bases from J, with 18 bases between. The length of the CDR3 is 18 residues. CDR1 is LNHDA and CDR2 is SQIVND in the germline V gene (reference sequence). Here the CDR3 DNA reads TGTGCCAGTAGTATTCCAGGGAACCCCCGTTCAGCCAAAAACATTCAGTACTTC. Translated: CASSIPGNPRSAKNIQYF.

The J gene is TRBJ1-2, the V gene TRBV27; 10 bases map to TRBD1. Germline V gene data show CDR1 as MNHEY and CDR2 as SMNVEV (reference sequence). This CDR3 has 13 residues. V gave up 4 bases and J gave up 6 bases; unmatched junction bases: 2. Here the CDR3 reads CASSWGTGDGYTF. The DNA for the CDR3 is TGTGCCAGCAGTTGGGGGACAGGGGATGGCTACACCTTC.

This chain connects TRBV5-5 to TRBJ2-5; TRBD1 is a possible D gene (6 bases). Germline V gene data show CDR1 as SGHKS and CDR2 as YYEKEE (reference sequence). This CDR3 region has 14 residues. Trimming removed 2 bases at V and 0 bases at J, with 8 bases between. In DNA form, the CDR3 reads TGTGCCAGCAGCTTTAACAGGGACCAAGAGACCCAGTACTTC. Translation gives CASSFNRDQETQYF.

The V and J genes are TRBV19 and TRBJ2-5; D is ambiguous. V was trimmed by 3 bases and J by 5 bases, leaving 10 bases between them. Germline loops: CDR1 LNHDA, CDR2 SQIVND (reference sequence). There are 13 residues in the CDR3. CDR3 in DNA: TGTGCCAGTAGTATGGCCTGGCAGGAGACCCAGTACTTC. This gives the protein CASSMAWQETQYF.

V usage is TRBV6-6 and J usage is TRBJ1-3; 7 positions agree with TRBD1. From germline, CDR1 is MNHNY and CDR2 SVGAGI (reference sequence). V was clipped by 7 bases and J by 3 bases; unmatched bases: 12. This CDR3 has 16 residues. CDR3 protein: CASNRDSTTDGNTIYF. The CDR3 DNA sequence: TGTGCCAGCAACCGGGACAGCACGACGGATGGAAACACCATATATTTT.